The clone carrying this T cell receptor (beta chain) was found once. Per germline, CDR1 LNHDA and CDR2 SQIVND (reference sequence). The germline V and J ends were trimmed by 2 bases and 8 bases, with 10 bases remaining between them. There are 13 residues in the CDR3. This sample was included in a study of blood T cell repertoires in COVID-19. Study in general: The cDNA or gDNA used as material had been derived from T cells, B-cell-depleted T cells, or PBMCs.

Repertoires were generated with immunoSEQ multiplex PCR, while TCRdb's copy carries only in-frame clones and drops some. The sample lists some 180,000 clones, roughly four fifths occurring once. Sample: peripheral blood. V usage is TRBV19 and J usage is TRBJ2-1; D may be TRBD2 (6 bases). The receptor comes from a man aged 65 to 79 with active or convalescent COVID-19. CDR3 protein: CASSILGGDEQFF. CDR3 nucleotide sequence: TGTGCCAGTAGTATACTGGGAGGAGATGAGCAGTTCTTC.